The rows below give T cell receptor beta chains drawn from one sample of a study of blood T cell repertoires in COVID-19. Clones were sequenced by immunoSEQ multiplex PCR, and TCRdb holds only the in-frame ones, with some missing. The sample has approximately 26,000 clones, over 90% seen once. The sample consisted of peripheral blood. All receptors derive from a human donor in a cohort sampled during active COVID-19. The CDR3 runs from the conserved cysteine through the conserved F or W. A D gene is named only where the DNA matches it firmly. Expanded clones are given a class, and other clones once, few, many or no size at all.

j_gene	v_gene	abundance	d_gene	CDR3nt	CDR3aa
TRBJ2-7	TRBV30	NA	TRBD1	TGTGCCTGGAGTACAGGGGGGCCGGAGATCAAGCAGTACTTC	CAWSTGGPEIKQYF
TRBJ2-7	TRBV27	NA	TRBD1	TGTGCCAGCAGTTTAGCTCTTTTCGGGCAGGGGGACTACGAGCAGTACTTC	CASSLALFGQGDYEQYF
TRBJ2-5	TRBV2	NA	NA	TGTGCCAGCAGGGAGAGACTAGTACAAGAGACCCAGTACTTC	CASRERLVQETQYF
TRBJ2-2	TRBV28	NA	TRBD1	TGTGCCAGCAAACCGGGACAGGGCAGTTTTCTGGGTGCCGGGGAGCTGTTTTTT	CASKPGQGSFLGAGELFF
TRBJ2-2	TRBV7-7	NA	TRBD2	TGTGCCAGCAGCTTGACCGCGGGGGAGAACACCGGGGAGCTGTTTTTT	CASSLTAGENTGELFF
TRBJ2-7	TRBV10-3	once	TRBD1	TGTGCCATCGGAGGGGGAACAGGGGACAGGTCCTACGAGCAGTACTTC	CAIGGGTGDRSYEQYF
TRBJ2-1	TRBV30	once	TRBD2	TGTGCCTGGAGGGCCTGGACTAGCGGGGCCCTACACAATGAGCAGTTCTTC	CAWRAWTSGALHNEQFF
TRBJ2-2	TRBV4-1	NA	TRBD2	TGCGCCAGCAGCCAAGATCTGGCGGGAGGTATCCGGGAGCTGTTTTTT	CASSQDLAGGIRELFF
TRBJ2-3	TRBV11-2	NA	NA	TGTGCCAGCAGCCTCCTACCATCGACTAGCACAGATACGCAGTATTTT	CASSLLPSTSTDTQYF
TRBJ1-3	TRBV6-5	NA	NA	TGTGCCAGCAGTTACGAGGTCCCGACTTCTGGAAACACCATATATTTT	CASSYEVPTSGNTIYF
TRBJ2-2	TRBV10-3	NA	TRBD2	TGTGCCATCAGTGAGTCGGCCGGGGGGGCCGGGGAGCTGTTTTTT	CAISESAGGAGELFF
TRBJ2-2	TRBV10-3	NA	TRBD1	TGTGCCATCACCTCGACCGGGACAGGGGCGATGAACACCGGGGAGCTGTTTTTT	CAITSTGTGAMNTGELFF
TRBJ2-7	TRBV6-2/TRBV6-3	NA	TRBD1	TGTGCCAGCAGTTGGCGACAGGGCGCCTCCGAGCAGTACTTC	CASSWRQGASEQYF
TRBJ1-6	TRBV10-3	NA	TRBD1	TGTGCCATCAGTGAGTCGAGGGGGCGCGCTAATAATTCACCCCTCCACTTT	CAISESRGRANNSPLHF
TRBJ2-5	TRBV21-1	NA	NA	TGTGCCCCCATGCGCGTGGGCCGGGACAGGGGTGAGACCCAGTACTTC	CAPMRVGRDRGETQYF
TRBJ2-3	TRBV5-1	NA	TRBD1	TGCGCCAGCAGCTTGCGCAGGGGGCATCATACGCAGTATTTT	CASSLRRGHHTQYF
TRBJ2-2	TRBV3-1/TRBV3-2	NA	TRBD1	TGTGCCAGCAGCCAAAGCAGGGGGCAAGGCGGGGAGCTGTTTTTT	CASSQSRGQGGELFF
TRBJ1-1	TRBV7-9	few	TRBD1	TGTGCCAGCAGCTCAGGACAGGGGAACACTGAAGCTTTCTTT	CASSSGQGNTEAFF
TRBJ1-1	TRBV7-9	NA	NA	TGTGCCAGCAGCTTATTTGCAGGGGATACTGAAGCTTTCTTT	CASSLFAGDTEAFF
TRBJ1-2	TRBV11-1	NA	TRBD1	TGTGCCAGCAGCCCGGACAGGGCATATGGCTACACCTTC	CASSPDRAYGYTF
TRBJ2-5	TRBV5-1	NA	TRBD2	TGCGCCAGCAGCATTAGCGGGGTATTGTCTGAGACCCAGTACTTC	CASSISGVLSETQYF
TRBJ2-1	TRBV7-3	NA	NA	TGTGCCAGCAGCTTAAATGGTGGAGCTACGCTTGGGGAGCAGTTCTTC	CASSLNGGATLGEQFF
TRBJ1-5	TRBV3-1/TRBV3-2	NA	NA	TGTGCCAGCAGCCATGCAGGGAATAGCAATCAGCCCCAGCATTTT	CASSHAGNSNQPQHF
TRBJ2-7	TRBV3-1/TRBV3-2	once	NA	TGTGCCAGCAGCCGGCGCAGGGACTACGAGCAGTACTTC	CASSRRRDYEQYF
TRBJ2-3	TRBV4-2	NA	NA	TGTGCCAGCAGCCAAGATAGGACTCACACAGATACGCAGTATTTT	CASSQDRTHTDTQYF
TRBJ1-6	TRBV11-2	NA	NA	TGTGCCAGCAGCTTAAATCAGATTCGTTCACCCCTCCACTTT	CASSLNQIRSPLHF
TRBJ2-7	TRBV5-1	NA	TRBD1	TGCGCCAGCAGCTTAGCTTGGGACAGGGGTTACGAGCAGTACTTC	CASSLAWDRGYEQYF
TRBJ1-1	TRBV5-1	NA	NA	TGCGCCAGCAGGTACTCAGGGGCCCGTAACACTGAAGCTTTCTTT	CASRYSGARNTEAFF
TRBJ2-3	TRBV6-5	once	TRBD2	TGTGCCAGCAGTTACTCGACTAGCGGAATCACAGATACGCAGTATTTT	CASSYSTSGITDTQYF
TRBJ2-7	TRBV5-1	NA	TRBD1	TGCGCCAGCAGCTTGGGGGGGACAGGGAGAGCCTACGAGCAGTACTTC	CASSLGGTGRAYEQYF
TRBJ2-3	TRBV6-2/TRBV6-3	NA	TRBD2	TGTGCCAGCATCCCGGGGGGACTAGCATCAGATACGCAGTATTTT	CASIPGGLASDTQYF
TRBJ1-5	TRBV5-1	NA	NA	TGCGCCAGCAGCTTGGAAGGGGGTAGCAATCAGCCCCAGCATTTT	CASSLEGGSNQPQHF
TRBJ1-1	TRBV28	once	TRBD1	TGTGCCAGCACTCACAGGGGATGGGGCACTGAAGCTTTCTTT	CASTHRGWGTEAFF
TRBJ1-2	TRBV5-6	NA	TRBD1	TGTGCCAGCAGCTTACAGGGGTTCGAATATGGCTACACCTTC	CASSLQGFEYGYTF
TRBJ2-5	TRBV9	once	NA	TGTGCCAGCAGCGTAGAAGATAGAACCCAGTACTTC	CASSVEDRTQYF
TRBJ1-6	TRBV12-3/TRBV12-4	NA	NA	TGTGCCAGCAGTTTAGCGGCTTCACCCCTCCACTTT	CASSLAASPLHF
TRBJ1-5	TRBV6-6	NA	NA	TGTGCCAGCAGAAATGAGAGGAATAGCAATCAGCCCCAGCATTTT	CASRNERNSNQPQHF
TRBJ1-1	TRBV10-3	NA	NA	TGTGCCATCAGGACTGCTCGGTTAAACACTGAAGCTTTCTTT	CAIRTARLNTEAFF
TRBJ1-2	TRBV3-1/TRBV3-2	NA	TRBD1	TGTGCCAGCAGCCCGGGGACAGGGGAAGGCTACACCTTC	CASSPGTGEGYTF
TRBJ2-3	TRBV11-3	NA	NA	TGTGCCAGCAGCTCGTACCAGGTTAGCACAGATACGCAGTATTTT	CASSSYQVSTDTQYF
TRBJ2-3	TRBV11-3	NA	TRBD2	TGTGCCAGCAGCATAGCGGGAGGGCCAGATACGCAGTATTTT	CASSIAGGPDTQYF
TRBJ1-5	TRBV7-9	NA	NA	TGTGCCAGCAGCTTAGCGGTGGGATTTGGGAGAAACAATCAGCCCCAGCATTTT	CASSLAVGFGRNNQPQHF
TRBJ1-6	TRBV6-5	once	TRBD1	TGTGCCAGCAGTTACGCGGTACAGGGGGCTCCGGCCCTCCACTTT	CASSYAVQGAPALHF